These 5 T cell receptor beta chains came from one sample sequenced in a study of a mutant IDH1 vaccine in newly diagnosed glioma. The table came from immunoSEQ multiplex PCR; TCRdb's copy has only in-frame clones and leaves some out. The sample carries around 67,000 clones, around four fifths recorded once. Time point given: baseline, week 1 (first vaccination visit). The treatment: pre-vaccination baseline after standard-of-care therapy. The material sequenced was peripheral blood mononuclear cells (PBMCs), taken from a glioma patient treated with radiotherapy, temozolomide or both. These receptors came from a woman under 30 with glioma. Some clones in this sample may be carry-over from other donors' samples.

This clone was found a few times. The chain recombines TRBV5-1 with TRBJ2-5; D not certain. The V gene's germline CDR1 is SGHRS and CDR2 YFSETQ. V was pared by 0 bases and J by 5 bases, with 8 bases between. CDR3 length equals 13 residues. The CDR3 region has the DNA TGCGCCAGCAGCTTGGATGGAAGCGAGACCCAGTACTTC. Amino acid sequence: CASSLDGSETQYF.

The gene calls are TRBV5-1 and TRBJ2-3; 8 nucleotides line up with TRBD1. Germline CDR1 reads SGHRS; CDR2 reads YFSETQ. The CDR3 runs 16 residues. J gave up 2 bases and V 5 bases, and 10 bases lay outside the gene matches. CDR3 amino acids: CASRGYQGAFTDTQYF. The CDR3 bases are TGCGCCAGCAGGGGGTATCAGGGGGCCTTCACAGATACGCAGTATTTT.

This chain connects TRBV4-2 to TRBJ1-4; D not certain. The V end was cut by 2 bases, the J end by 4 bases, with 11 bases between. The CDR3 length is 15 residues. Germline V gene sequence: CDR1 LGHNA, CDR2 YNFKEQ. CDR3 residues: CASSQFAGFNEKLFF. The CDR3 DNA sequence: TGTGCCAGCAGCCAATTCGCGGGGTTTAATGAAAAACTGTTTTTT.

The chain has TRBV5-1 and TRBJ2-2, with no clear D. The germline CDR1 and CDR2 sequences are SGHRS and YFSETQ. The CDR3 spans 14 residues. Trimming took off 0 bases at V and 5 bases at J, with 8 bases between the two ends. In DNA form, the CDR3 reads TGCGCCAGCAGCTTGGCCCCAGAGACCGGGGAGCTGTTTTTT. It is translated as CASSLAPETGELFF.

The chain has TRBV25-1 and TRBJ1-2, with D tentatively TRBD1 (6 bases). From germline, CDR1 is MGHDK and CDR2 SYGVNS. V shed 3 bases and J shed 6 bases, with 20 bases lying between them. This CDR3 contains 16 residues. As DNA, the CDR3 is TGTGCCAGCAGTGACGACTACCGGGGGCATGGGAATGGCTACACCTTC. The encoded protein is CASSDDYRGHGNGYTF.